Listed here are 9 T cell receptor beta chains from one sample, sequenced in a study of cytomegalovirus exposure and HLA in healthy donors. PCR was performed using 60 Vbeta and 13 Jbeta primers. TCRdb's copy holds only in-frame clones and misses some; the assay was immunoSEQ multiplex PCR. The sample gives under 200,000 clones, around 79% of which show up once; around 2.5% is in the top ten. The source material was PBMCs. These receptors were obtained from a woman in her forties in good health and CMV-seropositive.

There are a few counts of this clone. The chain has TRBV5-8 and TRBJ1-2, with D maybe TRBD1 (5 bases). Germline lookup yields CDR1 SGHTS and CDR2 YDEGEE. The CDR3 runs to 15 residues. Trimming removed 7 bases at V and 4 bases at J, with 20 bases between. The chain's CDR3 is CASLLDSNLGYGYTF. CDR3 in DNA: TGTGCCAGCTTACTTGACAGCAACCTAGGCTATGGCTACACCTTC.

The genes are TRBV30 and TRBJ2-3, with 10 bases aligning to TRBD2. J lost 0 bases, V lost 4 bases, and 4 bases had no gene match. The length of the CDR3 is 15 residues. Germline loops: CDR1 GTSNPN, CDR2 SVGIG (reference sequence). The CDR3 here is CAWNLAGGSTDTQYF. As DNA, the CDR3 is TGTGCCTGGAATTTAGCGGGGGGAAGCACAGATACGCAGTATTTT.

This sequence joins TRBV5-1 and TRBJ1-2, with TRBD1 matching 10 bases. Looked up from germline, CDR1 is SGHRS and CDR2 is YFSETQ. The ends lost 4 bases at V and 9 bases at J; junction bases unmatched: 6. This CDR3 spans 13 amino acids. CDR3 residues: CASSAGTGDSYTF. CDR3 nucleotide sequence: TGCGCCAGCAGCGCCGGGACAGGGGATAGCTACACCTTC. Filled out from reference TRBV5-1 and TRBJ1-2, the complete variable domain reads KAGVTQTPRYLIKTRGQQVTLSCSPISGHRSVSWYQQTPGQGLQFLFEYFSETQRNKGNFPGRFSGRQFSNSRSEMNVSTLELGDSALYLCASSAGTGDSYTFGSGTRLTVV.

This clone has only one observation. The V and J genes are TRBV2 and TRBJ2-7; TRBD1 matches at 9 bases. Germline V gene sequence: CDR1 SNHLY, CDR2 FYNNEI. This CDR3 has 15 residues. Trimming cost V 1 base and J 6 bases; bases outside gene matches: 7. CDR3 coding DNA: TGTGCCAGCAGTGAAGGAGGGACAGGGAGAATCGAGCAGTACTTC. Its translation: CASSEGGTGRIEQYF.

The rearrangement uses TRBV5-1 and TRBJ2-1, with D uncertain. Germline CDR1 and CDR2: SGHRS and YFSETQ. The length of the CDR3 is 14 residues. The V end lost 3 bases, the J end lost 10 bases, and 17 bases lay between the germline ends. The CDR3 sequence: CASSSSSRGEEQFF. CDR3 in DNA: TGCGCCAGCAGCTCCTCCAGTAGAGGAGAGGAGCAGTTCTTC.

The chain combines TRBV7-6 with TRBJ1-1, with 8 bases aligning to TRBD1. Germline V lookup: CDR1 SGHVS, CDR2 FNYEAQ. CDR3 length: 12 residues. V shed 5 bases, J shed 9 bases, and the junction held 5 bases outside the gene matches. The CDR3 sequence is CASSARQGQAFF. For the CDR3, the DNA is TGTGCCAGCAGCGCAAGACAGGGGCAAGCTTTCTTT.

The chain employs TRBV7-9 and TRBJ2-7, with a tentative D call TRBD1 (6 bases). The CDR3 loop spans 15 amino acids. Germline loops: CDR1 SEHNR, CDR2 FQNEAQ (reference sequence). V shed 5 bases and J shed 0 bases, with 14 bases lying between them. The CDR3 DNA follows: TGTGCCAGCAGCAGGACCCCAGGGGACTCCTACGAGCAGTACTTC. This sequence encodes CASSRTPGDSYEQYF.

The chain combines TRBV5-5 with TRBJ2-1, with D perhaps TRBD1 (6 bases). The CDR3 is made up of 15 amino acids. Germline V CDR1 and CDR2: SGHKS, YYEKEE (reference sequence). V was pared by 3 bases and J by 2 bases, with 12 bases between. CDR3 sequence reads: CASSSVRTAYNEQFF. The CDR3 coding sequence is TGTGCCAGCAGCTCCGTGCGGACAGCCTACAATGAGCAGTTCTTC.

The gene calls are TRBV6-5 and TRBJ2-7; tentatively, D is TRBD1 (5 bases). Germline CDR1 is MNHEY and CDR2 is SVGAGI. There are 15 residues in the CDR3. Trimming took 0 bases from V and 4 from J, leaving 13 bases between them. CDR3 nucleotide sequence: TGTGCCAGCAGTTACTCGAAGGCAGGGAATTACGAGCAGTACTTC. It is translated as CASSYSKAGNYEQYF.